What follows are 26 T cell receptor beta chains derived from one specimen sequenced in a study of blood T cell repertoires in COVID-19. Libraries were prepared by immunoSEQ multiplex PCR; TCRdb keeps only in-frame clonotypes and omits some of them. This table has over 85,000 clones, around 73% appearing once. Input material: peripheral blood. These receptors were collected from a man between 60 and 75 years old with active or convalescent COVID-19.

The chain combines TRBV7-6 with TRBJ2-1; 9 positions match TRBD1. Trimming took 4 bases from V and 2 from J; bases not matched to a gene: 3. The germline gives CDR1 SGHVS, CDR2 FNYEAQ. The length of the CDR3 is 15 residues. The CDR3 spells CASSSGTGTYNEQFF. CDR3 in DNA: TGTGCCAGCAGCTCCGGGACAGGGACCTACAATGAGCAGTTCTTC.

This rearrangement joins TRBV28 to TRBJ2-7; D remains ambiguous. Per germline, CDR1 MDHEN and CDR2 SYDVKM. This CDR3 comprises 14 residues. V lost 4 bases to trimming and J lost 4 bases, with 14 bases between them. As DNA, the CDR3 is TGTGCCAGCAGTTCGGCCCTAGTGTCATACGAGCAGTACTTC. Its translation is CASSSALVSYEQYF.

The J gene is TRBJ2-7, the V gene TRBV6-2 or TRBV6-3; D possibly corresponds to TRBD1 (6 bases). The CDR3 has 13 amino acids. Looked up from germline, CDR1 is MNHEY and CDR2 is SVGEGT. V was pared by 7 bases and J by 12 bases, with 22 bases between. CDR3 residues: CASNPTGQPIPYF. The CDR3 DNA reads TGTGCCAGCAACCCGACAGGACAGCCTATCCCGTACTTC.

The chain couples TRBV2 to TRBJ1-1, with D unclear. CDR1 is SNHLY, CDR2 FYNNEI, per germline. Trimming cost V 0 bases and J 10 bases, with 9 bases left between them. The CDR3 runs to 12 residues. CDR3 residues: CASSEAPVGAFF. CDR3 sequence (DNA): TGTGCCAGCAGTGAAGCACCAGTTGGAGCTTTCTTT.

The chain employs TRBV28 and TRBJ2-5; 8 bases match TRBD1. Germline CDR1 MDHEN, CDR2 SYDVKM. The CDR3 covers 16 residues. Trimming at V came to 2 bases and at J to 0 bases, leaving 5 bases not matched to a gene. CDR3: CASSLETGGNQETQYF. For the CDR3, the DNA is TGTGCCAGCAGTTTAGAAACAGGGGGAAACCAAGAGACCCAGTACTTC.

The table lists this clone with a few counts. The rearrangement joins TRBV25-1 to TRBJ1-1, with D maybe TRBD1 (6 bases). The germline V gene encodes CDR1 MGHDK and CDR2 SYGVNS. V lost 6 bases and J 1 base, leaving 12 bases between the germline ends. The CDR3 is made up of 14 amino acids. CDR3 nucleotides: TGTGCCAGCAGCCACAGGGCTTCGAACACTGAAGCTTTCTTT. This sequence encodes CASSHRASNTEAFF.

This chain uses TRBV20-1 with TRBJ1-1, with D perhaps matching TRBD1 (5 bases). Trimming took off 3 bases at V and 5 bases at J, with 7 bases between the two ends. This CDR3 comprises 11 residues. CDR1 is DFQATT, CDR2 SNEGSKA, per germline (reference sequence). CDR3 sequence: CSASSGTEAFF. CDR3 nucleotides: TGCAGTGCTAGCTCAGGGACTGAAGCTTTCTTT.

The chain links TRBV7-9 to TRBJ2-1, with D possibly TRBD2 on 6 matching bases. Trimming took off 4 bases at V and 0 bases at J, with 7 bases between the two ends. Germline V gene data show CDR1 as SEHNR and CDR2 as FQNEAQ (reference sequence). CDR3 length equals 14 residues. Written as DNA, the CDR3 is TGTGCCAGCAGCTCCGGGAGCTCCTACAATGAGCAGTTCTTC. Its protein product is CASSSGSSYNEQFF.

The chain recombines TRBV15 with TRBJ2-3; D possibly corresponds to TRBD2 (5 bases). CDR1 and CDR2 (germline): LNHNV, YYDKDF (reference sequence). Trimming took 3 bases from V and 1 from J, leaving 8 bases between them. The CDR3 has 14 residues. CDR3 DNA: TGTGCCACCAGCAGGGGCGGGCGCACAGATACGCAGTATTTT. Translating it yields CATSRGGRTDTQYF.

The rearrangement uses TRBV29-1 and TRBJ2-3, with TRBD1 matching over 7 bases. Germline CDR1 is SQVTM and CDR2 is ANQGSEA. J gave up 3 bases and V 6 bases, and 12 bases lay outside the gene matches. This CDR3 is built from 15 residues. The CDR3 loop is CSVNHGQASTDTQYF. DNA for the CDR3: TGCAGCGTCAACCATGGACAGGCGTCGACAGATACGCAGTATTTT.

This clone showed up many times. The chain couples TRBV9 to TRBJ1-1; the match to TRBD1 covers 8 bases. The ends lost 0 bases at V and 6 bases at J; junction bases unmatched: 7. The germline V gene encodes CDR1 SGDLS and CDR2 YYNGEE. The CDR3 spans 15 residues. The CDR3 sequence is CASSVEADREAEAFF. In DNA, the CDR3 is TGTGCCAGCAGCGTAGAGGCGGACAGGGAGGCTGAAGCTTTCTTT.

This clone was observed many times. CDR3 sequence: CASSEGQGAYLYGYTF. CDR3 bases: TGTGCCAGCAGCGAGGGACAGGGGGCTTACCTTTATGGCTACACCTTC. The gene calls are TRBV7-9 and TRBJ1-2; 12 nucleotides match TRBD1. With 5 bases clipped from V and 5 bases from J, the junction kept 9 bases outside the gene matches. The CDR3 spans 16 residues. Germline assignment: CDR1 SEHNR and CDR2 FQNEAQ (reference sequence). The variable domain in full, completed from reference TRBV7-9 and TRBJ1-2, reads DTGVSQNPRHKITKRGQNVTFRCDPISEHNRLYWYRQTLGQGPEFLTYFQNEAQLEKSRLLSDRFSAERPKGSFSTLEIQRTEQGDSAMYLCASSEGQGAYLYGYTFGSGTRLTVV.

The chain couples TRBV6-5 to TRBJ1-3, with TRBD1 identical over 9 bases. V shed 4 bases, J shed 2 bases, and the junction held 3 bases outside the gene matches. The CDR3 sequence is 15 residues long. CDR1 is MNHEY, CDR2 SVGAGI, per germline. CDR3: CASSWGQGTGNTIYF. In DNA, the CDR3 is TGTGCCAGCAGTTGGGGACAGGGTACTGGAAACACCATATATTTT.

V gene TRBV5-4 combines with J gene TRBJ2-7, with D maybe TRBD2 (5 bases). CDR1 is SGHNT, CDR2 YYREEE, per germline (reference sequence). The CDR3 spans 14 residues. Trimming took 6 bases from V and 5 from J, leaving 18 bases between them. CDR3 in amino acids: CASTRGGSRDEQYF. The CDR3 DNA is TGTGCCAGCACCCGGGGTGGATCTAGGGACGAGCAGTACTTC.

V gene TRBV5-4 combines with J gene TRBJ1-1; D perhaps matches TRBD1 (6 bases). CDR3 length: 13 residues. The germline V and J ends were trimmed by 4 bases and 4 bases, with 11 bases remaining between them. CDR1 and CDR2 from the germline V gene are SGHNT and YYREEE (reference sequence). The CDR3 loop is CASSTTGSTEAFF. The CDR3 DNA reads TGTGCCAGCAGCACCACAGGGAGCACTGAAGCTTTCTTT. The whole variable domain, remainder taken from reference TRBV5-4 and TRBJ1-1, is ETGVTQSPTHLIKTRGQQVTLRCSSQSGHNTVSWYQQALGQGPQFIFQYYREEENGRGNFPPRFSGLQFPNYSSELNVNALELDDSALYLCASSTTGSTEAFFGQGTRLTVV.

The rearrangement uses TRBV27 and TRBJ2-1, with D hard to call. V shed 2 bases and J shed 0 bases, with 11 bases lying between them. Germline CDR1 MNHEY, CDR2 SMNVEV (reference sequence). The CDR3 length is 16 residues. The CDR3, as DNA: TGTGCCAGCAGTTTAGATCCCTCCAGCTCCTACAATGAGCAGTTCTTC. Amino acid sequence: CASSLDPSSSYNEQFF.

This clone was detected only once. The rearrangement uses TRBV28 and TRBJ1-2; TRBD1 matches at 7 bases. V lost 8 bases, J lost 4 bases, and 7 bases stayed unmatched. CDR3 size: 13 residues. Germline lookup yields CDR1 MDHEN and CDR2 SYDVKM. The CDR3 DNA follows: TGTGCCAGCCATCGACAGGGAGGCTATGGCTACACCTTC. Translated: CASHRQGGYGYTF.

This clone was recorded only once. The CDR3 DNA sequence: TGTGCCAGCAGCTCACGGACTAGCGGGATGTCGACAGATACGCAGTATTTT. Translated, it gives CASSSRTSGMSTDTQYF. The chain uses TRBV9 and TRBJ2-3; TRBD2 matches at 12 bases. Germline V CDR1 and CDR2: SGDLS, YYNGEE. Losses at the gene ends were 4 bases for V and 3 bases for J; bases not matched to a gene: 9. There are 17 residues in the CDR3.

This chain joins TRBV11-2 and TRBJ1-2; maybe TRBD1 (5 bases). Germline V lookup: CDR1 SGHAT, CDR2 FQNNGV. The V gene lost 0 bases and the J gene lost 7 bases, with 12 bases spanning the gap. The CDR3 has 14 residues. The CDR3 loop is CASSLEAGWFGYTF. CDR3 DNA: TGTGCCAGCAGCTTAGAGGCAGGGTGGTTTGGCTACACCTTC. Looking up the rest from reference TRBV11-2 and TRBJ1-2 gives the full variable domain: EAGVAQSPRYKIIEKRQSVAFWCNPISGHATLYWYQQILGQGPKLLIQFQNNGVVDDSQLPKDRFSAERLKGVDSTLKIQPAKLEDSAVYLCASSLEAGWFGYTFGSGTRLTVV.

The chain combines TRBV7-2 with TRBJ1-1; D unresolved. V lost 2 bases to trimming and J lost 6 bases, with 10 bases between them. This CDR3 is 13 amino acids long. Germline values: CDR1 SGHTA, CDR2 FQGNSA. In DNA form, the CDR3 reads TGTGCCAGCAGCTTATCGGAGGGAGCTGAAGCTTTCTTT. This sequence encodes CASSLSEGAEAFF.

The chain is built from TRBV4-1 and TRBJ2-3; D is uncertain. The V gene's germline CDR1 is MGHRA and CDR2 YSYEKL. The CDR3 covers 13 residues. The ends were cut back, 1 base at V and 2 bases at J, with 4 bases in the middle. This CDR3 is CASSQANTDTQYF. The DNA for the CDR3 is TGCGCCAGCAGCCAAGCTAACACAGATACGCAGTATTTT.

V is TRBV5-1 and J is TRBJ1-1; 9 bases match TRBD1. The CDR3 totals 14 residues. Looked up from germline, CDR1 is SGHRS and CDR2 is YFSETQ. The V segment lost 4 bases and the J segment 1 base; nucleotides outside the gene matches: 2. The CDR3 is CASSRQGGNTEAFF. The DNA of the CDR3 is TGCGCCAGCAGCAGACAGGGGGGGAACACTGAAGCTTTCTTT.

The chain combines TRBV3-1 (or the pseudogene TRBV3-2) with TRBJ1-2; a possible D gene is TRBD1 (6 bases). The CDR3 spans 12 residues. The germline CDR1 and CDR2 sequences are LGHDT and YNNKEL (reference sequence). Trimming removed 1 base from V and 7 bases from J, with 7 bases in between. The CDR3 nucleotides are TGTGCCAGCAGCCAAGGGGGGCCTGGCTACACCTTC. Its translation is CASSQGGPGYTF.

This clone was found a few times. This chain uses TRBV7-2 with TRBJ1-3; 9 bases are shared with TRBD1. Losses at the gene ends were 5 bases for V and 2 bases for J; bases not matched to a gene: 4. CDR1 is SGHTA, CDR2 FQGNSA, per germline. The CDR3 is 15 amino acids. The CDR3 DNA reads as TGTGCCAGCAGCCCACAGGGGGCAGCTGGAAACACCATATATTTT. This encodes CASSPQGAAGNTIYF.

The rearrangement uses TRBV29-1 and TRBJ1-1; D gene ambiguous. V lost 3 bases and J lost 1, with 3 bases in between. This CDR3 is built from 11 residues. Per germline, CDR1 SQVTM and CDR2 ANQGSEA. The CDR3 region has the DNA TGCAGCGTTGACGGGAACACTGAAGCTTTCTTT. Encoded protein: CSVDGNTEAFF.

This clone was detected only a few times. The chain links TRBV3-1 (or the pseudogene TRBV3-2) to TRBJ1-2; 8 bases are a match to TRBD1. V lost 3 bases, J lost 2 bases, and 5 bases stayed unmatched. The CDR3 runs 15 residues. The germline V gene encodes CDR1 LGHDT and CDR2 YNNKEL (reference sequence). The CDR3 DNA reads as TGTGCCAGCAGCCATTCAGGGGGCCTGAACTATGGCTACACCTTC. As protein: CASSHSGGLNYGYTF.